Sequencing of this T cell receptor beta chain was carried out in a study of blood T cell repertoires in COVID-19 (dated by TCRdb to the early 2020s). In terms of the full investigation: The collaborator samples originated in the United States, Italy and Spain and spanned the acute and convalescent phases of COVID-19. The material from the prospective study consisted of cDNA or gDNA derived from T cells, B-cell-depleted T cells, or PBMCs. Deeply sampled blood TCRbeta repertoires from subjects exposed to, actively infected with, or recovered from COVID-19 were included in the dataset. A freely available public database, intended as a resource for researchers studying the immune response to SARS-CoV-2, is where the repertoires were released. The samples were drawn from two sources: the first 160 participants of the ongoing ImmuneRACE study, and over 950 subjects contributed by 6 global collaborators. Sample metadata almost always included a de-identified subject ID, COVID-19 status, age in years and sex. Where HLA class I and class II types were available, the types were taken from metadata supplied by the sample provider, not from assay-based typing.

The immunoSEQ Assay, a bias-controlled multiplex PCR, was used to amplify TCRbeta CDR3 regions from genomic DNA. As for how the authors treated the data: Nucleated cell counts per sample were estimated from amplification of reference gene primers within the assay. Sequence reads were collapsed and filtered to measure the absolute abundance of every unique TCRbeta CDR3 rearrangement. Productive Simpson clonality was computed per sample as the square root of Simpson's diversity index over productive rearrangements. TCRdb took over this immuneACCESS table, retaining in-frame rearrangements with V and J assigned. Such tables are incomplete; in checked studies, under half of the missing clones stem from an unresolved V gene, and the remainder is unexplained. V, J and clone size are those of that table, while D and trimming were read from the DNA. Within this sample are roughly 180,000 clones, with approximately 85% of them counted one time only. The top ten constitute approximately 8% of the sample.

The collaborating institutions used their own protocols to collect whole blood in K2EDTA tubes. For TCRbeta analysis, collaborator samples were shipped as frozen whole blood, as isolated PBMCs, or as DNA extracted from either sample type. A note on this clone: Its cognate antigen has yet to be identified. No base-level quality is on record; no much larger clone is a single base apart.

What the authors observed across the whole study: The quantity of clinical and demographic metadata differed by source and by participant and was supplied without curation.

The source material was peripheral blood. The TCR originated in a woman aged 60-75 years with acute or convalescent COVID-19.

The CDR3 corresponds to CASSEWVAGGVETQYF. The nucleotides read TGTGCCAGCAGTGAATGGGTAGCGGGAGGAGTGGAGACCCAGTACTTC. The chain is assembled from TRBV2 and TRBJ2-5, and TRBD2 matches 10 of the central bases. The CDR1 and CDR2 encoded by the germline V gene are SNHLY and FYNNEI. V is cut back by 2 bases and J by 5 bases, with 8 bases in the junction unmatched. Including cysteine and phenylalanine, the CDR3 has 16 amino acids. Left in the record is the CDR3 DNA by itself, 48 bases read in frame from the first base. Reference TRBV2 and TRBJ2-5 proteins supply the regions before and after the CDR3; the full variable domain is: EPEVTQTPSHQVTQMGQEVILRCVPISNHLYFYWYRQILGQKVEFLVSFYNNEISEKSEIFDDQFSVERPDGSNFTLKIRSTKLEDSAMYFCASSEWVAGGVETQYFGPGTRLLVL.